This T cell receptor (beta chain) originates from a study of blood T cell repertoires in COVID-19. At the level of the study: The United States, Italy and Spain were the sources of the acute and convalescent COVID-19 samples. Sources were T cells, B-cell-depleted T cells, or PBMCs; the material itself was cDNA or gDNA.

The CDR3 has 16 amino acids. CDR1 is SEHNR, CDR2 FQNEAQ, per germline (reference sequence). The V segment lost 6 bases and the J segment 1 base; nucleotides outside the gene matches: 10. As processed by the authors: Scientists estimated how many nucleated cells there were by amplifying reference gene primers. Measured with immunoSEQ multiplex PCR; TCRdb has only the in-frame clones, and not every one. Clone size and the V and J calls come from that table; the DNA yielded D and trimming. Of roughly 120,000 clones in the sample, 85% to 90% were seen once. Material for sequencing was peripheral blood. The rearrangement links TRBV7-9 to TRBJ1-1; 8 positions match TRBD1. The origin of this receptor is a woman aged 45-59 years with acute or convalescent COVID-19. The chain's CDR3 is CASRPPGGRSNTEAFF. Written as DNA, the CDR3 is TGTGCCAGCAGACCCCCAGGGGGCCGGTCGAACACTGAAGCTTTCTTT.